This T cell receptor beta chain was captured by sequencing in a study of CD4+ T cells in melanoma. Assay: immunoSEQ multiplex PCR; the TCRdb copy retains only in-frame clones and omits some. The table shows 45,000 or so clones, with approximately 92% occurring only once. The study, taken as a whole, reports: CD8+ T cell, macrophage and B cell function reportedly correlated with neoantigen-specific CD4+ T cells. Neoantigen-specific CD4+ T cells in melanoma reportedly had diverse differentiation states.

The table lists this clone with a count of one. The antigen remains undetermined. The germline V and J ends were trimmed by 6 bases and 4 bases, with 12 bases remaining between them. The CDR3 is 13 amino acids. CDR1 and CDR2 from the germline V gene are SGHVS and FQNEAQ. The V gene is TRBV7-8, the J gene TRBJ1-1; the D is unclear. Sequencing was performed on peripheral blood. The clonotype comes from a human donor with melanoma. The CDR3 is CASRDFALTEAFF. As DNA, the CDR3 is TGTGCCAGCAGGGACTTTGCCCTCACTGAAGCTTTCTTT.